Sequencing of this T cell receptor (beta chain) was carried out in a study of OX40 agonist ivuxolimab in advanced cancers. Study background: With ivuxolimab, an agonistic anti-OX40 (CD134) antibody, patients were treated. Partial responses were seen in three patients, one with hepatocellular carcinoma and two with cutaneous melanoma. Of the participants, approximately 38% had some prior anti-PD-1, anti-PD-L1 or anti-CTLA-4 therapy, which was allowed.

The repertoire was sequenced with immunoSEQ multiplex PCR; TCRdb's copy has only in-frame clones and lacks some. The table shows 80,000 or so clones, with about 88% occurring only once. This CDR3 has 15 amino acids. CDR1 is SGHDN and CDR2 is FVKESK in the germline V gene. With 4 bases removed from V and 7 bases from J, the gap between germline ends came to 19 bases. The chain employs TRBV14 and TRBJ1-2; D unclear. This receptor was taken from an adult with an advanced solid tumor such as melanoma, head and neck, liver or kidney cancer. This specimen was CD4+ or CD8+ T cells sorted from blood, taken in a trial of the OX40 agonist ivuxolimab. CDR3 nucleotides: TGTGCCAGCAGCCTTCTCCGGGCCCCAATTTTTGGCTACACCTTC. It translates to CASSLLRAPIFGYTF.